A single sample is the source of the 31 T cell receptor beta chains below, sequenced in a study of identifying expanded T cells in peripheral blood. Assay used: immunoSEQ multiplex PCR; TCRdb lists only in-frame clones, some missing. The table records 90,000 or so clones, 85% to 90% of them present only once. Sequences were obtained from blood. The receptor source for this set is a person aged 18 to 69 in good health.

This chain connects TRBV5-4 to TRBJ1-6; TRBD1 is a possible D gene (6 bases). The CDR3 totals 15 residues. Germline lookup yields CDR1 SGHNT and CDR2 YYREEE (reference sequence). The germline V and J ends were trimmed by 0 bases and 8 bases, with 12 bases remaining between them. CDR3 coding DNA: TGTGCCAGCAGCTTGGGGGAACAGGGTGATTCACCCCTCCACTTT. It translates to CASSLGEQGDSPLHF.

The chain uses TRBV2 and TRBJ2-1; possible D gene TRBD2, 5 bases. The CDR3 length is 14 residues. Trimming removed 5 bases from V and 2 bases from J, with 10 bases in between. The germline CDR1 and CDR2 sequences are SNHLY and FYNNEI. The CDR3 is CASSPSTPYNEQFF. In DNA form, the CDR3 reads TGTGCCAGCAGTCCTAGCACCCCCTACAATGAGCAGTTCTTC.

The rearrangement uses TRBV19 and TRBJ1-2; D uncertain. CDR1 is LNHDA and CDR2 is SQIVND in the germline V gene (reference sequence). V lost 5 bases, J lost 1 base, and 17 bases lay in between. CDR3 length: 16 amino acids. The CDR3 loop reads CASSHRASGFNYGYTF. The DNA of the CDR3 is TGTGCCAGTAGTCACCGGGCCAGCGGATTTAACTATGGCTACACCTTC.

CDR3 amino acids: CASLLGPADGYTF. The CDR3 coding sequence is TGTGCCAGCCTCCTTGGCCCTGCTGATGGCTACACCTTC. The V call is TRBV2, the J call TRBJ1-2, with D hard to call. The CDR3 has 13 amino acids. The V end lost 8 bases, the J end lost 6 bases, and 16 bases lay between the germline ends. The germline V gene encodes CDR1 SNHLY and CDR2 FYNNEI.

This chain links TRBV5-4 with TRBJ1-2, with TRBD1 as a possible D gene (6 bases). The CDR3 consists of 16 residues. CDR1 SGHNT and CDR2 YYREEE come from the germline V gene (reference sequence). With 5 bases removed from V and 4 bases from J, the gap between germline ends came to 21 bases. This CDR3 reads CASSRSQGRTIYGYTF. The CDR3 DNA is TGTGCCAGCAGTCGAAGTCAGGGGCGAACCATCTATGGCTACACCTTC.

The DNA for the CDR3 is TGTGCCAGCAGCGCGGGAAACCCATTCAATCAGCCCCAGCATTTT. Amino acids: CASSAGNPFNQPQHF. The J gene is TRBJ1-5, the V gene TRBV7-9; D gene ambiguous. Germline values: CDR1 SEHNR, CDR2 FQNEAQ (reference sequence). CDR3 size: 15 residues. The germline V and J ends were trimmed by 5 bases and 3 bases, with 14 bases remaining between them.

The chain links TRBV6-5 to TRBJ1-2, with 7 bases aligning to TRBD1. The CDR3 is 14 amino acids. CDR1 and CDR2 from the germline V gene are MNHEY and SVGAGI. Trimming took 6 bases from V and 4 from J; bases not matched to a gene: 8. The CDR3, as DNA: TGTGCCAGCAGCCCTCGCAGGGGGGGCTATGGCTACACCTTC. It is translated as CASSPRRGGYGYTF.

The chain is built from TRBV7-8 and TRBJ2-2; 8 nucleotides match TRBD1. Germline loops: CDR1 SGHVS, CDR2 FQNEAQ. The CDR3 length is 15 residues. Trimming cost V 4 bases and J 7 bases; bases outside gene matches: 8. The CDR3 bases are TGTGCCAGCAGCTCCAGGACAGGGATCATCGGGGAGCTGTTTTTT. The encoded protein is CASSSRTGIIGELFF.

CDR3 coding DNA: TGTGCCACCAGCAGATCGACAGTCAATGTAAACATTCAGTACTTC. This encodes CATSRSTVNVNIQYF. The J gene is TRBJ2-4, the V gene TRBV15; TRBD1 might be the D (5 bases). The V end was cut by 2 bases, the J end by 6 bases, with 14 bases between. Germline V lookup: CDR1 LNHNV, CDR2 YYDKDF (reference sequence). The CDR3 consists of 15 residues.

This chain's CDR3 is CASSTRDSYGYTF. The CDR3 DNA reads as TGTGCCAGTAGTACTCGGGACAGCTATGGCTACACCTTC. The chain employs TRBV19 and TRBJ1-2, with 7 bases matching TRBD1. V shed 4 bases, J shed 4 bases, and the junction held 3 bases outside the gene matches. There are 13 residues in the CDR3. Germline lookup yields CDR1 LNHDA and CDR2 SQIVND (reference sequence).

The gene calls are TRBV4-3 and TRBJ2-3; D is uncertain. The CDR3 is 13 residues long. Deletions cut 0 bases from V and 4 bases from J, with 5 bases between. Germline V gives CDR1 LGHNA, CDR2 YSLEER. The CDR3 protein is CASSQDRSDTQYF. The CDR3, as DNA: TGCGCCAGCAGCCAAGATCGGTCAGATACGCAGTATTTT.

The rearrangement joins TRBV6-6 to TRBJ2-1; D gene unclear. The germline CDR1 and CDR2 sequences are MNHNY and SVGAGI (reference sequence). V was pared by 11 bases and J by 9 bases, with 17 bases between. This CDR3 is built from 12 residues. Here the CDR3 reads CAALGPLGEQFF. The DNA of the CDR3 is TGTGCCGCCCTCGGGCCGCTCGGTGAGCAGTTCTTC.

This clone appeared a single time. For the CDR3, the DNA is TGTGCCACCAGCAGAGATCATACAGGGGGGCTTGAGCAGTACTTC. The encoded protein is CATSRDHTGGLEQYF. The rearrangement uses TRBV15 and TRBJ2-7, with TRBD1 matching over 8 bases. CDR1 is LNHNV and CDR2 is YYDKDF in the germline V gene (reference sequence). V lost 0 bases and J lost 7; bases outside the gene matches: 8. CDR3 length equals 15 residues.

CDR3 loop: CASSAEGRGQPQHF. The CDR3 coding sequence is TGTGCCAGCAGTGCCGAAGGTCGGGGTCAGCCCCAGCATTTT. The rearrangement links TRBV2 to TRBJ1-5; D remains ambiguous. V lost 4 bases, J lost 6 bases, and 13 bases lay in between. CDR3 length: 14 amino acids. CDR1 and CDR2 from the germline V gene are SNHLY and FYNNEI.

In its sample, this clone was seen once. The chain is built from TRBV6-1 and TRBJ2-7; TRBD1 aligns across 8 bases. Germline-derived CDR1 and CDR2 are MNHNS and SASEGT. Trimming at V came to 1 base and at J to 2 bases, leaving 16 bases not matched to a gene. The CDR3 totals 19 residues. For the CDR3, the DNA is TGTGCCAGCAGTGAAGGAAGGACAGGGTCAAGTTGGGAAGCCTACGAGCAGTACTTC. Its protein is CASSEGRTGSSWEAYEQYF.

DNA for the CDR3: TGTGCCAGCAGTGATTGGCGGGGGGGCACAGATACGCAGTATTTT. Translating gives CASSDWRGGTDTQYF. The chain links TRBV6-1 to TRBJ2-3, with 8 bases identical to TRBD2. Trimming cost V 3 bases and J 1 base; bases outside gene matches: 3. Germline CDR1 reads MNHNS; CDR2 reads SASEGT. The CDR3 spans 15 residues.

The chain carries TRBV18 and TRBJ2-7; no firm D call. Germline CDR1 and CDR2: KGHSH and LQKENI. V dropped 2 bases and J dropped 11 bases, with 19 bases sitting between them. The CDR3 contains 14 residues. The DNA for the CDR3 is TGTGCCAGCTCACCAGCCTCGGGCTTGCCGGTAGAGTACTTC. Its translation is CASSPASGLPVEYF.

This sequence joins TRBV7-2 and TRBJ1-1; no reliable D call. Between the trimmed V and J ends, which lost 5 bases and 2 bases, there was a span of 15 bases. The V gene's germline CDR1 is SGHTA and CDR2 FQGNSA. The CDR3 consists of 15 residues. CDR3: CASSPRAGANTEAFF. CDR3 nucleotide sequence: TGTGCCAGCAGCCCACGGGCCGGAGCTAACACTGAAGCTTTCTTT.

This chain links TRBV29-1 with TRBJ2-2, with 8 bases lining up with TRBD1. Trimming took 6 bases from V and 3 from J; bases not matched to a gene: 6. The CDR3 extends over 14 amino acids. Germline assignment: CDR1 SQVTM and CDR2 ANQGSEA. Written as DNA, the CDR3 is TGCAGCGTGAGGACAGGGTTGGACACCGGGGAGCTGTTTTTT. Translating gives CSVRTGLDTGELFF.

The chain recombines TRBV5-4 with TRBJ1-2, with D possibly matching TRBD1 (6 bases). The V and J ends lost 0 bases and 2 bases respectively, with 8 bases between them. Germline CDR1 SGHNT, CDR2 YYREEE (reference sequence). The CDR3 covers 14 residues. Here the CDR3 DNA reads TGTGCCAGCAGCTTGGGGGGGCCCAACTATGGCTACACCTTC. Its protein is CASSLGGPNYGYTF.

This rearrangement joins TRBV7-2 to TRBJ1-1, with TRBD1 as a possible D gene (5 bases). V lost 10 bases to trimming and J lost 1 base, with 13 bases between them. This CDR3 has 13 residues. The germline gives CDR1 SGHTA, CDR2 FQGNSA. The CDR3 sequence: CATSADRNTEAFF. In DNA, the CDR3 is TGTGCCACTTCCGCCGACAGGAACACTGAAGCTTTCTTT.

This clone was seen just once. The chain's CDR3 is CASSSGGAGDTEAFF. For the CDR3, the DNA is TGTGCCAGCAGTTCGGGGGGGGCCGGAGACACTGAAGCTTTCTTT. This chain connects TRBV28 to TRBJ1-1, with D perhaps matching TRBD1 (6 bases). Trimming took off 4 bases at V and 3 bases at J, with 15 bases between the two ends. Germline CDR1 MDHEN, CDR2 SYDVKM. This CDR3 contains 15 residues.

The V and J genes are TRBV7-2 and TRBJ2-7; D possibly uses TRBD1 or TRBD2 (5 bases each). The V gene's germline CDR1 is SGHTA and CDR2 FQGNSA. The V end was cut by 1 base, the J end by 0 bases, with 19 bases between. CDR3 length: 18 residues. CDR3 sequence (DNA): TGTGCCAGCAGCTTAGAAGTACCGGGGCAGACGTTCTCCTACGAGCAGTACTTC. This encodes CASSLEVPGQTFSYEQYF.

This clone was seen a single time. This chain joins TRBV7-2 and TRBJ1-2; 8 bases line up with TRBD1. This CDR3 has 17 residues. V lost 2 bases, J lost 1 base, and 9 bases stayed unmatched. The germline V gene has CDR1 SGHTA and CDR2 FQGNSA. The CDR3: CASSLQGARSSNYGYTF. The CDR3 bases are TGTGCCAGCAGCTTACAGGGGGCGCGGTCCAGTAACTATGGCTACACCTTC.

The chain joins TRBV27 to TRBJ2-5; TRBD2 is a possible D gene (6 bases). Germline assignment: CDR1 MNHEY and CDR2 SMNVEV (reference sequence). The CDR3 totals 14 residues. Trimming took 2 bases from V and 4 from J, leaving 11 bases between them. The CDR3 bases are TGTGCCAGCAGTTTAAATCGGGGGACAGAGACCCAGTACTTC. It yields the protein CASSLNRGTETQYF.

The chain carries TRBV4-1 and TRBJ1-4, with a possible D match to TRBD1 (5 bases). V was cut by 3 bases and J by 5 bases, with 13 bases left in between. Germline V gene lookup returns CDR1 MGHRA and CDR2 YSYEKL. CDR3 length: 15 amino acids. DNA of the CDR3: TGCGCCAGCAGCCAGGTACAGGCCCGGAATGAAAAACTGTTTTTT. Its translation is CASSQVQARNEKLFF.

The J gene is TRBJ1-5, the V gene TRBV7-8; 7 bases fit TRBD1. This CDR3 comprises 20 residues. Germline CDR1 SGHVS, CDR2 FQNEAQ. Unmatched junction bases numbered 19, after V lost 5 bases and J lost 0 bases. CDR3 DNA: TGTGCCAGCAGCCCACTCTTGCCCCTGACAGGGCGAAATAGCAATCAGCCCCAGCATTTT. It yields the protein CASSPLLPLTGRNSNQPQHF.

The chain combines TRBV7-9 with TRBJ2-7, with 10 nucleotides matching TRBD1. Per the germline V gene, CDR1 is SEHNR and CDR2 is FQNEAQ (reference sequence). The V and J ends lost 5 bases and 3 bases, in that order; junction bases with no gene match: 7. This CDR3 contains 15 residues. The CDR3 DNA follows: TGTGCCAGCAGCGCTGGGACAGGGGAGATCTACGAGCAGTACTTC. As protein: CASSAGTGEIYEQYF.

This clone appeared once. The chain links TRBV4-2 to TRBJ2-7; TRBD1 is a possible D gene (6 bases). Trimming took off 3 bases at V and 6 bases at J, with 15 bases between the two ends. The CDR3 has 14 amino acids. Looked up from germline, CDR1 is LGHNA and CDR2 is YNFKEQ. The CDR3 protein is CASSHMTGGSEQYF. CDR3 coding DNA: TGTGCCAGCAGCCATATGACAGGCGGGTCCGAGCAGTACTTC.

The rearrangement links TRBV5-1 to TRBJ1-1; 8 positions match TRBD1. From germline, CDR1 is SGHRS and CDR2 YFSETQ. V was clipped by 4 bases and J by 4 bases; unmatched bases: 6. The CDR3 is 14 residues long. Written as DNA, the CDR3 is TGCGCCAGCAGCCCCGGACAGGGAGGCACTGAAGCTTTCTTT. It translates to CASSPGQGGTEAFF.

The chain links TRBV6-5 to TRBJ1-1; D uncertain. V shed 2 bases and J shed 0 bases, with 4 bases lying between them. CDR1 is MNHEY and CDR2 is SVGAGI in the germline V gene. This CDR3 is 13 amino acids long. DNA of the CDR3: TGTGCCAGCAGTTACGGGATGAACACTGAAGCTTTCTTT. This encodes CASSYGMNTEAFF.